The following is a T cell receptor beta chain sequence with its context. Its antigen is undetermined. TCRdb's copy holds only in-frame clones and misses some; the assay was immunoSEQ multiplex PCR. The repertoire holds more than 140,000 clones, with approximately 88% as singletons. This sample is part of a study of T cell responses to AZD1222 COVID-19 vaccine. Findings and limits, study-wide: Most donors were white British, females outnumbered males, and clonal diversity was possibly underestimated.

CDR1 SEHNR and CDR2 FQNEAQ come from the germline V gene (reference sequence). This CDR3 spans 16 amino acids. The J segment lost 6 bases and the V segment lost 3 bases, leaving 11 bases of the junction unmatched. V gene TRBV7-9 combines with J gene TRBJ2-1; TRBD2 matches at 7 bases. This material consisted of peripheral blood, taken on day 0 of AZD1222 vaccination. This clonotype was sampled from an adult in good health. The CDR3 nucleotides are TGTGCCAGCAGCTTTACGGCGGGAGATATGGGCAATGAGCAGTTCTTC. Protein sequence: CASSFTAGDMGNEQFF.